The entry below describes one T cell receptor beta chain. Its target antigen remains unknown. Base qualities were left out, and no much larger clone turns up one base away. The sample comes from a study of blood T cells in healthy people across ages (dated by TCRdb to 2014 to 2015). Study-level background: In model experiments, roughly one uniquely barcoded TCR beta cDNA molecule per two T cells was captured by template switching. The study measured age-related changes in TCR beta repertoire diversity using deep sequencing normalized with unique cDNA molecular identifiers. The donors were divided into four age groups: young (average approximately 17 years), middle-aged (around 41), aged (under 70) and long-lived (about 90). Donors of different ages were randomly distributed across sequencing lanes to avoid experimental bias. For two donors (one aged 18 to 30 and one aged 80 or older), the study analyzed two additional independent replicas of 1 million unique cDNA reads from the same blood draw.

Donors were 30 to 45 systemically healthy Caucasian individuals from Russia aged roughly 6 to 100 years. Approximately 9.7 milliliters of peripheral blood were drawn from each donor into EDTA-treated Vacutainer tubes. Ficoll-Paque density-gradient centrifugation was used to isolate PBMCs, with at least 6.5 million obtained per sample. Total RNA, at least 6 micrograms per sample, was extracted from PBMCs with Trizol reagent. For every donor, flow cytometry on a PBMC aliquot measured the percentage of naive CD45RAhigh/CD27high T cells. CDR3 length: 15 amino acids, cysteine to phenylalanine. Only CDR3 DNA remains: 45 bases, in frame from the first base. The germline V gene (reference sequence) provides CDR1 MNHNY and CDR2 SVGAGI. The junction shows trimming of 0 bases on V and 1 base on J, and the gene matches do not reach 2 bases of it. The library came from 5' RACE. The data were produced on an Illumina HiSeq 2500. A second 7 to 11 cycle PCR used a sample-barcoded 5' primer and a J-beta primer mix. A template-switch 5' adaptor carrying 12 random nucleotides introduced a unique molecular identifier onto each TCR beta cDNA molecule. Each sample yielded at least 3 million CDR3-containing paired-end reads. First-strand cDNA was synthesized from all RNA with the Mint cDNA synthesis kit, primed by a TRBC-specific oligonucleotide. Following uracil-DNA glycosylase treatment, all cDNA underwent a first 18-cycle PCR with the universal primers M1SS and BC2_uni_R. Per the authors' processing: For normalization, 1 million high-quality reads, each with a distinct molecular identifier, were randomly selected from each sample. Reads with shared molecular identifiers were discarded instead of being binned into consensus sequences. MiTCR, with a Q25 quality threshold and the strictest error-elimination algorithm, was used for CDR3 identification, clonotype clustering and error correction. A nonparametric unseen species model with Euler transformation was used to estimate a lower bound on total TCR beta diversity. TCRdb itself trimmed the public reads at Q25 with fastp, ran MiXCR and retained productive beta chains. Rows matching on CDR3 protein sequence are summarized as one entry with the most common DNA and genes. The V and J calls here are based on TCRdb, not the publication. This sample comprises over 950,000 distinct CDR3 sequences, around two fifths of them detected only once. 13% of the sample is taken by the ten largest.

Study-level results and caveats: Estimates of total diversity based on one million sequenced T cells were regarded as lower bounds and as underestimates. Compared with the aged group, the long-lived group had more naive CD4+ T cells, fewer expanded clones and increased TCR diversity, a pattern suggesting age selection. Bulk unsorted PBMC profiling prevented conclusive comparison of naive and antigen-experienced compartments. A strong correlation was found between observed TCR beta diversity and the percentage of naive T cells measured by flow cytometry. The CMV infection status of donors was not known, potentially confounding age-related changes in expanded clonotypes. As age increased, observed TCR beta diversity per million T cells dropped in a roughly linear way, and a significant reduction was already evident by age roughly 40.

The source material was blood. Recombination joined TRBV6-6 with TRBJ1-1, and 7 junctional nucleotides match TRBD1. The sequence derives from a man younger than 35 in good health. This receptor carries the CDR3 CASSYSRGQNTEAFF. The nucleotides are TGTGCCAGCAGTTACTCAAGGGGGCAGAACACTGAAGCTTTCTTT.